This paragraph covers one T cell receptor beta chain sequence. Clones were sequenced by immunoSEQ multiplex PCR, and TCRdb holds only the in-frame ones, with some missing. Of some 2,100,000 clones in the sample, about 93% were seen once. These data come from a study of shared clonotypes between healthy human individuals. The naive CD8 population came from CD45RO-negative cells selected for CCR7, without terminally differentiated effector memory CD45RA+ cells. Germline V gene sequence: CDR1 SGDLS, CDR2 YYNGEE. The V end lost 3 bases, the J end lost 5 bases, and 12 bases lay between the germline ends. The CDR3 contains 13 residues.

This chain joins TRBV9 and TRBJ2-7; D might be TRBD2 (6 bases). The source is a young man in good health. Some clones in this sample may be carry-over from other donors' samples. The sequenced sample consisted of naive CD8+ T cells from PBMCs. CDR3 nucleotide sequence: TGTGCCAGCAGCGCCGGGGGTGGGAACGAGCAGTACTTC. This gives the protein CASSAGGGNEQYF.